These 13 T cell receptor beta chains were sequenced from one sample in a study of response to subunit inactivated influenza vaccine. Via MiXCR, TCRdb re-called the RT-PCR reads, giving one row per CDR3 protein. Here the sample spans more than 500,000 distinct CDR3 sequences, approximately 10% being singletons. The sample was also linked to a second study, of T cells expressing NK-cell markers. From that report: Production of TCR beta cDNA relied on 5'RACE template switching with UMIs.

The source was PBMCs from blood, collected on the day of vaccination. The receptors were gathered from a man aged 50-60 years who received an inactivated influenza vaccine.

This clonotype was counted only a few times. The genes are TRBV7-9 and TRBJ2-7; 7 bases line up with TRBD1. Germline V gives CDR1 SEHNR, CDR2 FQNEAQ (reference sequence). This CDR3 is 15 amino acids long. V lost 7 bases to trimming and J lost 2 bases; unmatched junction nucleotides: 11. For the CDR3, the DNA is TGTGCCAGCACCCGGGGCCTCGACAGGGCCTACGAGCAGTACTTC. Protein product: CASTRGLDRAYEQYF. The variable domain in full, with the rest retrieved from reference TRBV7-9 and TRBJ2-7, is DTGVSQNPRHKITKRGQNVTFRCDPISEHNRLYWYRQTLGQGPEFLTYFQNEAQLEKSRLLSDRFSAERPKGSFSTLEIQRTEQGDSAMYLCASTRGLDRAYEQYFGPGTRLTVT.

V is TRBV7-8 and J is TRBJ2-7; D may be TRBD2 (6 bases). The V gene lost 3 bases and the J gene lost 2 bases, with 17 bases spanning the gap. The CDR3 covers 16 residues. Germline-derived CDR1 and CDR2 are SGHVS and FQNEAQ. The CDR3 spells CASSLKYSGWTYEQYF. In nucleotides, the CDR3 is TGTGCCAGCAGCTTGAAGTACAGCGGGTGGACCTACGAGCAGTACTTC.

This clonotype was observed many times. V gene TRBV24-1 combines with J gene TRBJ2-3; 10 bases fit TRBD1. Germline V CDR1 and CDR2: KGHDR, SFDVKD. V trimming: 7 bases; J trimming: 2 bases; junction bases outside the gene matches: 8. This CDR3 spans 16 amino acids. The CDR3 region has the DNA TGTGCCACCAGCCCTACCGGGACAGGGGTCACAGATACGCAGTATTTT. Translating it yields CATSPTGTGVTDTQYF.

The chain recombines TRBV12-3 or TRBV12-4 with TRBJ2-4, with TRBD2 matching over 16 bases. V dropped 2 bases and J dropped 9; count of bases not matched to a gene: 10. This CDR3 contains 18 residues. For the CDR3, the DNA is TGTGCCAGCAGTTTACTGGGACTAGCGGGAGGGCGCGTGAGCATTCAGTACTTC. As protein: CASSLLGLAGGRVSIQYF.

This clonotype showed up many times. In nucleotides, the CDR3 is TGTGCCAGCAGCCGTAAAAAGGCTTCGCTGGCACAGGGAGGATCACCGGATACGCAGTATTTT. Its protein product is CASSRKKASLAQGGSPDTQYF. The V and J genes are TRBV3-1 and TRBJ2-3, with D possibly being TRBD1 or TRBD2 (6 bases each). The CDR3 sequence is 21 residues long. The ends were cut back, 4 bases at V and 6 bases at J, with 35 bases in the middle. Germline V gene lookup returns CDR1 LGHDT and CDR2 YNNKEL (reference sequence).

This clonotype was detected only a few times. The CDR3 protein is CASSSWTGPSSYEQYF. CDR3 sequence (DNA): TGTGCCAGCAGCTCCTGGACAGGACCCAGCTCCTACGAGCAGTACTTC. V usage is TRBV7-2 and J usage is TRBJ2-7, with TRBD1 matching 7 bases. The V gene's germline CDR1 is SGHTA and CDR2 FQGNSA. The CDR3 runs to 16 residues. J lost 0 bases, V lost 4 bases, and 9 bases had no gene match.

This sequence joins TRBV6-1 and TRBJ1-1; D gene uncertain. CDR3 size: 13 residues. Per the germline V gene, CDR1 is MNHNS and CDR2 is SASEGT. The V end was cut by 8 bases, the J end by 0 bases, with 10 bases between. CDR3 in amino acids: CASRRTVNTEAFF. The CDR3 DNA sequence: TGTGCCAGCCGCCGGACTGTGAACACTGAAGCTTTCTTT.

This chain uses TRBV9 with TRBJ2-1; 10 nucleotides agree with TRBD1. The V and J ends lost 8 bases and 6 bases, in that order; junction bases with no gene match: 11. Looked up from germline, CDR1 is SGDLS and CDR2 is YYNGEE. This CDR3 is built from 15 residues. CDR3 loop: CASSQRDRGFNEQFF. The CDR3 DNA is TGTGCCAGTAGTCAACGGGACAGGGGCTTCAATGAGCAGTTCTTC. Complete variable domain (other parts from reference TRBV9 and TRBJ2-1): DSGVTQTPKHLITATGQRVTLRCSPRSGDLSVYWYQQSLDQGLQFLIQYYNGEERAKGNILERFSAQQFPDLHSELNLSSLELGDSALYFCASSQRDRGFNEQFFGPGTRLTVL.

The genes are TRBV11-2 and TRBJ2-2, with a possible D match to TRBD1 (5 bases). The CDR3 consists of 16 residues. Germline assignment: CDR1 SGHAT and CDR2 FQNNGV. V was trimmed by 2 bases and J by 3 bases, leaving 13 bases between them. CDR3 residues: CASSLIQGSDTGELFF. DNA of the CDR3: TGTGCCAGCAGCTTAATTCAGGGCAGCGACACCGGGGAGCTGTTTTTT.

This clonotype was seen at least ten times. This chain connects TRBV13 to TRBJ2-1, with D uncertain. The CDR3 length is 12 residues. V lost 2 bases to trimming and J lost 3 bases, with 2 bases between them. Germline CDR1 reads PRHDT; CDR2 reads FYEKMQ (reference sequence). The CDR3 coding sequence is TGTGCCAGCAGCTTACTCTACAATGAGCAGTTCTTC. It codes for CASSLLYNEQFF. Together with reference TRBV13 and TRBJ2-1, the CDR3 gives the full variable domain: AAGVIQSPRHLIKEKRETATLKCYPIPRHDTVYWYQQGPGQDPQFLISFYEKMQSDKGSIPDRFSAQQFSDYHSELNMSSLELGDSALYFCASSLLYNEQFFGPGTRLTVL.

The chain has TRBV18 and TRBJ1-1; 10 bases agree with TRBD1. The CDR3 has 14 residues. The germline V gene encodes CDR1 KGHSH and CDR2 LQKENI. With V trimmed by 5 bases and J by 3 bases, 3 bases remained unmatched. CDR3 loop: CASSDRGLDTEAFF. The CDR3 coding sequence is TGTGCCAGCTCAGACAGGGGGCTCGACACTGAAGCTTTCTTT.

The chain joins TRBV28 to TRBJ2-1; 10 bases line up with TRBD2. The CDR3 consists of 15 residues. Trimming cost V 5 bases and J 9 bases; bases outside gene matches: 10. Germline V lookup: CDR1 MDHEN, CDR2 SYDVKM. The CDR3 here is CASSHLAGVGGEQFF. The CDR3 nucleotides are TGTGCCAGCAGTCATCTAGCGGGAGTAGGGGGTGAGCAGTTCTTC.

CDR3 DNA: TGTGCCAGCAGCTTAATGCTAGCGATCCACGAGCAGTACTTC. Protein sequence: CASSLMLAIHEQYF. The chain recombines TRBV7-8 with TRBJ2-7; perhaps TRBD2 as D (6 bases). This CDR3 comprises 14 residues. CDR1 and CDR2 from the germline V gene are SGHVS and FQNEAQ. V lost 2 bases and J 5 bases, leaving 13 bases between the germline ends.